What follows are 6 T cell receptor beta chains derived from one specimen sequenced in a study of T cell changes during pregnancy in multiple sclerosis. Sequenced by immunoSEQ multiplex PCR; TCRdb stores in-frame clones only, minus some. The repertoire holds about 55,000 clones, under 95% seen once, with around 3.2% in the top ten. This sample comprised CD8+ T cells from peripheral blood mononuclear cells, obtained in the third trimester of pregnancy. The source is a female donor with multiple sclerosis, enrolled in a pregnancy study.

The chain joins TRBV27 to TRBJ1-2; possible D gene TRBD1, 5 bases. V lost 4 bases to trimming and J lost 0 bases, with 24 bases between them. The CDR3 length is 19 residues. The germline CDR1 and CDR2 sequences are MNHEY and SMNVEV (reference sequence). Here the CDR3 reads CASSSSTDNYLNANYGYTF. The CDR3 nucleotides read TGTGCCAGCAGTTCCTCGACAGACAACTATCTTAATGCTAACTATGGCTACACCTTC.

The chain carries TRBV10-3 and TRBJ2-7; a weak D match, TRBD2 (5 bases). Germline V gene sequence: CDR1 ENHRY, CDR2 SYGVKD. Trimming took 1 base from V and 2 from J, leaving 12 bases between them. The CDR3 runs to 15 residues. CDR3 residues: CAISEWSGKTYEQYF. CDR3 coding DNA: TGTGCCATCAGTGAGTGGAGCGGAAAAACCTACGAGCAGTACTTC.

This chain uses TRBV27 with TRBJ2-1, with TRBD2 matching 7 bases. From germline, CDR1 is MNHEY and CDR2 SMNVEV (reference sequence). The junction had 10 bases not matched to a gene; V was cut back by 5 bases and J by 0 bases. The CDR3 covers 17 residues. As DNA, the CDR3 is TGTGCCAGCAGTCCCCGATTAGCGGGTGCCTCCTACAATGAGCAGTTCTTC. Protein product: CASSPRLAGASYNEQFF.

The chain employs TRBV29-1 and TRBJ2-7; 7 bases map to TRBD2. Losses at the gene ends were 5 bases for V and 3 bases for J; bases not matched to a gene: 13. This CDR3 has 15 amino acids. Germline-derived CDR1 and CDR2 are SQVTM and ANQGSEA. For the CDR3, the DNA is TGCAGCGTTATGGGAGGGATCCCGAAAATCTACGAGCAGTACTTC. Translation gives CSVMGGIPKIYEQYF.

This chain uses TRBV5-8 with TRBJ1-2; no reliable D call. The V gene lost 8 bases and the J gene lost 4 bases, with 15 bases spanning the gap. This CDR3 comprises 13 residues. Germline V gene sequence: CDR1 SGHTS, CDR2 YDEGEE. CDR3: CASTFEPAYGYTF. In DNA form, the CDR3 reads TGTGCCAGTACCTTTGAGCCCGCCTATGGCTACACCTTC.

The CDR3 reads CASSYQTGERTEKLFF. The CDR3 DNA reads TGTGCCAGCAGCTACCAAACAGGAGAGAGAACTGAAAAACTGTTTTTT. The chain is built from TRBV5-6 and TRBJ1-4, with D possibly TRBD1 on 5 matching bases. Germline V gene sequence: CDR1 SGHDT, CDR2 YYEEEE. The CDR3 is made up of 16 amino acids. Trimming took 3 bases from V and 7 from J, leaving 19 bases between them.